This entry describes one T cell receptor beta chain. The antigen is unknown. The germline V gene encodes CDR1 MNHEY and CDR2 SMNVEV (reference sequence). CDR3 length: 13 amino acids. V was trimmed by 5 bases and J by 4 bases, leaving 11 bases between them. These data belong to a study of cytomegalovirus exposure and HLA in healthy donors. Study background: The same platform was used for the 120 validation repertoires and the roughly 700 first-cohort repertoires, a later analysis reported. Study-level results: A list of about 180 TCR beta chains associated with cytomegalovirus was given. The classifier reportedly diagnosed cytomegalovirus status with high specificity and sensitivity.

Using immunoSEQ multiplex PCR, the repertoire was profiled, and TCRdb retains in-frame clones only, with some absent. The sample contains about 330,000 clones, roughly 90% of which appear only once. V is TRBV27 and J is TRBJ1-2; D remains ambiguous. Sequenced: PBMCs. This receptor was identified in a young woman in good health and CMV-seropositive. For the CDR3, the DNA is TGTGCCAGCAGTCCCCTGGGAGGCTATGGCTACACCTTC. This sequence encodes CASSPLGGYGYTF.